This record looks at one T cell receptor (beta chain) sequence and its context. The antigen it binds to is not known. No quality values exist for individual bases; no much larger clone is one base distant. The sample comes from a study of T cell repertoires in cytomegalovirus infection (dated by TCRdb to between 2018 and 2021). With respect to the entire study: Donor HLA type was relevant to the analysis, because carriage of CMV infection together with the matching HLA type was indicated by public TCR beta signatures.

Based on the germline V gene, the CDR1 and CDR2 sequences are SQVTM and ANQGSEA. The CDR3 holds 14 amino acids from the cysteine to the phenylalanine. Just the 42-base CDR3 DNA is kept, in frame starting at base 1. Trimmed from V: 4 bases; trimmed from J: 2 bases; junction bases lacking a gene match: 6. Study-level results and caveats: The ex vivo response was dominated by HLA-C-restricted CMV-specific TCR beta clonotypes, which also provided the single most frequent clonotype in two of eight donors. In both this cohort and an independent cohort of under 450 donors, the cumulative frequency of public TCR beta family members distinguished carriers of CMV infection plus the relevant HLA type.

Instrument on record: Illumina HiSeq 1500. TCRdb reanalyzed the raw reads on its own, using fastp at Q25 for trimming and MiXCR for clone calling, and kept in-frame beta chains. Under each unique CDR3 protein, matching rows form one entry showing the most common genes and DNA. In this sample the table shows some 180,000 distinct CDR3 sequences, 15% to 20% of which occur a single time. Of the sample, under 30% is held by the ten largest clones. The material sequenced was CD8+ T cells from PBMCs. This chain joins TRBV29-1 to TRBJ1-1; 8 junctional bases match TRBD1. The sequence was obtained from a human donor in good health (CMV status not recorded). Some clones in this sample may be carry-over from other donors' samples. The CDR3 corresponds to CSVARTGSNTEAFF. Here is the DNA: TGCAGCGTTGCTCGGACAGGGTCCAACACTGAAGCTTTCTTT.